The 20 T cell receptor beta chains in this list originate from one sample, sequenced in a study of OX40 agonist ivuxolimab in advanced cancers. Method: immunoSEQ multiplex PCR; TCRdb's copy keeps in-frame clones and lacks some. The sample records about 94,000 clones, about nine tenths being singletons. The sequenced sample was CD4+ or CD8+ T cells sorted from blood, obtained in a trial of the OX40 agonist ivuxolimab. Every receptor here comes from an adult with an advanced solid tumor such as melanoma, head and neck, liver or kidney cancer.

The chain has TRBV7-2 and TRBJ2-3, with TRBD2 identical over 8 bases. Looked up from germline, CDR1 is SGHTA and CDR2 is FQGNSA. V was clipped by 8 bases and J by 4 bases; unmatched bases: 8. The CDR3 is 14 residues long. The CDR3 bases are TGTGCCAGCTCTCGCGGGGGGTCCGCAGATACGCAGTATTTT. As protein: CASSRGGSADTQYF.

The rearrangement links TRBV6-1 to TRBJ2-5, with 10 positions matching TRBD1. The V and J ends lost 3 bases and 4 bases, in that order; junction bases with no gene match: 5. CDR1 and CDR2 from the germline V gene are MNHNS and SASEGT. The length of the CDR3 is 15 residues. The CDR3 DNA follows: TGTGCCAGCAGTGAGTCAGGGACAGGGGTAGAGACCCAGTACTTC. It codes for CASSESGTGVETQYF.

The V call is TRBV10-3, the J call TRBJ1-3, with 8 bases fitting TRBD1. This CDR3 is built from 14 residues. In germline, CDR1 is ENHRY, CDR2 SYGVKD. V was pared by 11 bases and J by 2 bases, with 8 bases of the junction left unmatched. This chain's CDR3 is CAARQGMAGNTIYF. The CDR3 DNA reads as TGTGCCGCTAGACAGGGGATGGCTGGAAACACCATATATTTT.

The rearrangement links TRBV6-4 to TRBJ2-3; TRBD2 might be the D (5 bases). Trimming cost V 3 bases and J 2 bases, with 12 bases left between them. The CDR3 has 15 amino acids. Germline lookup yields CDR1 MRHNA and CDR2 SNTAGT. Here the CDR3 reads CASSEDSTNTDTQYF. The CDR3 coding sequence is TGTGCCAGCAGTGAGGACTCCACGAACACAGATACGCAGTATTTT.

The chain links TRBV5-6 to TRBJ2-1; 16 nucleotides match TRBD2. CDR3 size: 16 residues. V gave up 5 bases and J gave up 10 bases; unmatched junction bases: 9. Per germline, CDR1 SGHDT and CDR2 YYEEEE. The CDR3 spells CASSSGTSGGAREQFF. The CDR3 nucleotides read TGTGCCAGCAGTTCCGGGACTAGCGGGGGGGCACGAGAGCAGTTCTTC.

The chain joins TRBV5-1 to TRBJ2-6; D is undetermined. The CDR3 spans 14 residues. The germline CDR1 and CDR2 sequences are SGHRS and YFSETQ. V was cut by 4 bases and J by 1 base, with 6 bases left in between. The CDR3 is CASSPSSGANVLTF. The CDR3, as DNA: TGCGCCAGCAGCCCGTCTTCTGGGGCCAACGTCCTGACTTTC.

The genes are TRBV10-3 and TRBJ2-1; TRBD2 matches at 7 bases. Per the germline V gene, CDR1 is ENHRY and CDR2 is SYGVKD. V was clipped by 4 bases and J by 2 bases; unmatched bases: 5. CDR3 length: 15 amino acids. In DNA, the CDR3 is TGTGCCATCAGTGTGGGACGGGGGGCCTACAATGAGCAGTTCTTC. Its protein product is CAISVGRGAYNEQFF.

CDR3 sequence: CASSRTSSDTQYF. DNA for the CDR3: TGTGCCAGCAGCCGAACTAGCTCAGATACGCAGTATTTT. The rearrangement links TRBV5-4 to TRBJ2-3; D may be TRBD2 (6 bases). Looked up from germline, CDR1 is SGHNT and CDR2 is YYREEE (reference sequence). The V gene lost 4 bases and the J gene lost 4 bases, with 10 bases spanning the gap. CDR3 length: 13 residues.

The chain is built from TRBV11-3 and TRBJ1-5, with D tentatively TRBD1 (6 bases). Germline CDR1 is SGHNT and CDR2 is YENEEA. This CDR3 region has 15 residues. With 1 base removed from V and 5 bases from J, the gap between germline ends came to 12 bases. The CDR3, as DNA: TGTGCCAGCAGCTTAGTTGGGGGGGGCTATCAGCCCCAGCATTTT. Its translation is CASSLVGGGYQPQHF.

The chain uses TRBV28 and TRBJ1-2, with unresolved D. The V and J ends lost 5 bases and 7 bases respectively, with 14 bases between them. Germline CDR1 and CDR2: MDHEN and SYDVKM. This CDR3 comprises 13 residues. CDR3 DNA: TGTGCCAGCAGTCCCCCATGGGGTCTTGGCTACACCTTC. Protein: CASSPPWGLGYTF.

The count of this clone is one. The rearrangement links TRBV6-1 to TRBJ1-3, with D unclear. Germline values: CDR1 MNHNS, CDR2 SASEGT. V lost 6 bases, J lost 4 bases, and 7 bases lay in between. The CDR3 length is 12 residues. The CDR3, as DNA: TGTGCCAGCAGGAGGGAGGGAAACACCATATATTTT. Translation gives CASRREGNTIYF.

The CDR3: CASSLAAASNYGYTF. CDR3 nucleotides: TGCGCCAGCAGCTTGGCGGCGGCTTCTAACTATGGCTACACCTTC. This rearrangement joins TRBV5-1 to TRBJ1-2; no clear D gene. V lost 0 bases and J 0 bases, leaving 9 bases between the germline ends. Germline V gene lookup returns CDR1 SGHRS and CDR2 YFSETQ. The CDR3 length is 15 residues.

V and J are TRBV5-1 and TRBJ1-1; 9 nucleotides align to TRBD1. The CDR3 consists of 16 residues. In germline, CDR1 is SGHRS, CDR2 YFSETQ. V trimming: 1 base; J trimming: 1 base; junction bases outside the gene matches: 5. DNA for the CDR3: TGCGCCAGCAGCTTGTCACAGGGGGCGAAGAACACTGAAGCTTTCTTT. Translated: CASSLSQGAKNTEAFF.

The gene calls are TRBV10-1 and TRBJ2-2; 8 bases are a match to TRBD2. Trimming at V came to 11 bases and at J to 2 bases, leaving 4 bases not matched to a gene. The CDR3 is made up of 13 amino acids. Germline assignment: CDR1 WNHNN and CDR2 SYGVQD (reference sequence). The CDR3 here is CARGGLNTGELFF. The CDR3 DNA reads as TGCGCCCGGGGGGGGCTTAACACCGGGGAGCTGTTTTTT.

V and J are TRBV7-2 and TRBJ2-7; D possibly corresponds to TRBD2 (5 bases). V gave up 2 bases and J gave up 2 bases, with 7 bases separating them. The CDR3 is 13 residues long. CDR1 and CDR2 from the germline V gene are SGHTA and FQGNSA. CDR3 loop: CASSLRGTYEQYF. For the CDR3, the DNA is TGTGCCAGCAGCTTACGGGGAACCTACGAGCAGTACTTC.

This chain joins TRBV30 and TRBJ2-1; no clear D gene. V dropped 4 bases and J dropped 5 bases, with 12 bases sitting between them. From germline, CDR1 is GTSNPN and CDR2 SVGIG (reference sequence). The CDR3 is made up of 13 amino acids. Here the CDR3 reads CAWTKRADNEQFF. The CDR3 DNA is TGTGCCTGGACTAAACGGGCCGACAATGAGCAGTTCTTC.

J is TRBJ2-1 and V is TRBV30, with D tentatively TRBD2 (5 bases). CDR1 and CDR2 from the germline V gene are GTSNPN and SVGIG (reference sequence). There are 13 residues in the CDR3. V was cut by 4 bases and J by 2 bases, with 9 bases left in between. The chain's CDR3 is CAWTSGPYNEQFF. In nucleotides, the CDR3 is TGTGCCTGGACCAGCGGTCCCTACAATGAGCAGTTCTTC.

This chain uses TRBV19 with TRBJ1-6, with D perhaps matching TRBD1 (6 bases). This CDR3 has 14 residues. Germline CDR1 is LNHDA and CDR2 is SQIVND (reference sequence). Trimming cost V 7 bases and J 5 bases, with 12 bases left between them. This CDR3 reads CASMAGDDNSPLHF. The DNA of the CDR3 is TGTGCCAGTATGGCAGGGGACGATAATTCACCCCTCCACTTT.

The sample holds a few counts of this clone. This chain links TRBV7-2 with TRBJ1-2, with a possible D match to TRBD1 (5 bases). The CDR3 sequence is 13 residues long. The ends were cut back, 1 base at V and 6 bases at J, with 9 bases in the middle. Germline CDR1 and CDR2: SGHTA and FQGNSA. The CDR3 protein is CASSLGGFDGYTF. DNA of the CDR3: TGTGCCAGCAGCTTAGGGGGGTTTGATGGCTACACCTTC.

The rearrangement joins TRBV2 to TRBJ2-2; D might be TRBD1 or TRBD2, each matching 6 bases. The germline gives CDR1 SNHLY, CDR2 FYNNEI. The CDR3 extends over 14 amino acids. The CDR3 DNA reads as TGTGCGAGGGGGGCTAGCCCGAACACCGGGGAGCTGTTTTTT. Protein sequence: CARGASPNTGELFF.